These 10 T cell receptor beta chains were sequenced from one sample in a study of blood T cell repertoires in COVID-19 (dated by TCRdb to 2018 to 2021). Receptor libraries were prepared by the immunoSEQ multiplex PCR assay. Drawn from immuneACCESS, this table holds only the in-frame rearrangements with V and J called that TCRdb kept. Clones are partly lost; checked studies trace under half to an unresolved V gene and leave the rest unexplained. In all, the sample holds about 46,000 clones, and over 75% of those were seen once. About 15% of the sample belongs to the ten largest clones. The specimen sequenced was peripheral blood. All receptors come from a human donor in a cohort sampled during active COVID-19. The donor label of this sample is uncertain.

There are a few counts of this clone. The chain employs TRBV5-1 and TRBJ1-6; D remains ambiguous. V lost 2 bases and J 7 bases, leaving 10 bases between the germline ends. Germline V lookup: CDR1 SGHRS, CDR2 YFSETQ. There are 14 residues in the CDR3. CDR3 nucleotide sequence: TGCGCCAGCAGCTTCGCCGCGGAAAATTCACCCCTCCACTTT. Translating it yields CASSFAAENSPLHF.

The chain joins TRBV3-1 (or the pseudogene TRBV3-2) to TRBJ2-5; 8 bases fit TRBD2. CDR1 and CDR2 (germline): LGHDT, YNNKEL (reference sequence). The V segment lost 4 bases and the J segment 4 bases; nucleotides outside the gene matches: 17. The CDR3 length is 18 residues. Here the CDR3 reads CASSLSAGRVGTRETQYF. Here the CDR3 DNA reads TGTGCCAGCAGCCTTTCTGCTGGGCGTGTTGGGACTAGAGAGACCCAGTACTTC.

This clone has more than one count but fewer than ten. The genes are TRBV7-2 and TRBJ1-5, with D possibly TRBD1 on 6 matching bases. Germline V CDR1 and CDR2: SGHTA, FQGNSA. The V end lost 2 bases, the J end lost 6 bases, and 20 bases lay between the germline ends. The CDR3 has 17 amino acids. CDR3 nucleotide sequence: TGTGCCAGCAGCTTATCAGTGTTACAGGGAGACGGTCAGCCCCAGCATTTT. Its translation is CASSLSVLQGDGQPQHF.

Only a few counts were recorded for this clone. The V and J genes are TRBV7-9 and TRBJ2-5, with D possibly matching TRBD2 (5 bases). This CDR3 comprises 14 residues. V was trimmed by 7 bases and J by 2 bases, leaving 14 bases between them. Germline V gene sequence: CDR1 SEHNR, CDR2 FQNEAQ (reference sequence). Here the CDR3 reads CASTWGSAQETQYF. In DNA, the CDR3 is TGTGCCAGCACCTGGGGTAGCGCACAAGAGACCCAGTACTTC.

The chain combines TRBV11-1 with TRBJ2-7; 10 bases are shared with TRBD1. From germline, CDR1 is SGHAT and CDR2 FQDESV (reference sequence). Trimming removed 5 bases from V and 4 bases from J; junction bases left unmatched: 8. This CDR3 is built from 15 residues. CDR3 protein: CASSISGTGVYEQYF. The CDR3 nucleotides are TGTGCCAGCAGCATCTCCGGGACAGGGGTTTACGAGCAGTACTTC. Based on the CDR3 plus reference TRBV11-1 and TRBJ2-7, the full variable domain is EAEVAQSPRYKITEKSQAVAFWCDPISGHATLYWYRQILGQGPELLVQFQDESVVDDSQLPKDRFSAERLKGVDSTLKIQPAELGDSAMYLCASSISGTGVYEQYFGPGTRLTVT.

The V call is TRBV11-2, the J call TRBJ2-3, with 9 bases lining up with TRBD2. The germline V gene encodes CDR1 SGHAT and CDR2 FQNNGV. The junction had 7 bases not matched to a gene; V was cut back by 4 bases and J by 2 bases. CDR3 length: 16 amino acids. CDR3 region: CASSSRAGGNTDTQYF. The CDR3, as DNA: TGTGCCAGCAGCTCACGAGCGGGGGGAAACACAGATACGCAGTATTTT.

The chain is built from TRBV5-5 and TRBJ2-6, with a weak D call TRBD1 (6 bases). Germline CDR1 reads SGHKS; CDR2 reads YYEKEE (reference sequence). V dropped 4 bases and J dropped 2 bases, with 13 bases sitting between them. This CDR3 has 16 residues. This CDR3 reads CASSQLQGAGANVLTF. In DNA, the CDR3 is TGTGCCAGCAGCCAACTACAGGGTGCTGGGGCCAACGTCCTGACTTTC.

This chain uses TRBV2 with TRBJ2-2; 7 bases are shared with TRBD2. Germline V gene lookup returns CDR1 SNHLY and CDR2 FYNNEI. CDR3 length: 16 amino acids. V lost 6 bases to trimming and J lost 2 bases; unmatched junction nucleotides: 9. In DNA form, the CDR3 reads TGTGCCAGCAGCGGAGCGGGACGTACAAACACCGGGGAGCTGTTTTTT. This translates into CASSGAGRTNTGELFF.

This clone was seen once. The chain has TRBV11-2 and TRBJ1-1; D perhaps matches TRBD1 (5 bases). V lost 1 base and J lost 5, with 17 bases in between. Germline V gives CDR1 SGHAT, CDR2 FQNNGV. This CDR3 spans 16 amino acids. The DNA for the CDR3 is TGTGCCAGCAGCTTAGCTGGCCTGGGCAGGGCAACTGAAGCTTTCTTT. Translated: CASSLAGLGRATEAFF.

This clone was recorded a few times. The CDR3 protein is CASSPGTPYGYTF. CDR3 nucleotide sequence: TGTGCCAGCAGTCCGGGGACACCCTATGGCTACACCTTC. The chain recombines TRBV27 with TRBJ1-2, with a weak D call TRBD1 (6 bases). CDR1 and CDR2 from the germline V gene are MNHEY and SMNVEV (reference sequence). The CDR3 runs 13 residues. Trimming removed 5 bases at V and 4 bases at J, with 11 bases between.